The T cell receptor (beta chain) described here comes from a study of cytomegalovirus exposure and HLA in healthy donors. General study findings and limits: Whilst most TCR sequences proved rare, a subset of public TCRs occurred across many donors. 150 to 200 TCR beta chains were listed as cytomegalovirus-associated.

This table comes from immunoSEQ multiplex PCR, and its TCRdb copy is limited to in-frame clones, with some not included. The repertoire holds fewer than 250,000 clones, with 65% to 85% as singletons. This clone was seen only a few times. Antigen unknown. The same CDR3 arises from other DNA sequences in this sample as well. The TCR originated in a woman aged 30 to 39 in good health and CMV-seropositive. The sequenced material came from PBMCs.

The DNA for the CDR3 is TGTGCCAGCAGCGTAGGCGGACTCGGCGAGCAGTACTTC. Translation: CASSVGGLGEQYF. This chain uses TRBV9 with TRBJ2-7; tentative D call: TRBD2 (5 bases). The CDR3 consists of 13 residues. Germline assignment: CDR1 SGDLS and CDR2 YYNGEE. V was shortened by 0 bases and J by 6 bases, with 10 bases between the two germline ends.